This T cell receptor beta chain came from a study of shared clonotypes between healthy human individuals. Running of the assay took place at deep level. TCRdb's table, derived via immunoSEQ multiplex PCR, lists solely in-frame clones and lacks some. Counted here are millions of clones, about 92% occurring once; the ten biggest clones make up 0.35% to 0.45%. Worth noting for this clone: Its specificity is unknown.

Study-level findings and limits: Clonotypes which were not shared had lower generation probabilities than clonotypes that all four donors shared. Between a few donors, naive CD4 clonotypes were shared at a level of roughly 5.5%.

V dropped 1 base and J dropped 0 bases, with 6 bases sitting between them. Germline lookup yields CDR1 SGHVS and CDR2 FQNEAQ. The CDR3 has 14 amino acids. The chain links TRBV7-8 to TRBJ2-5; D uncertain. The origin of this receptor is a man between 18 and 35 years old in good health. Some clones in this sample may be carry-over from other donors' samples. Input material: naive CD4+ T cells from PBMCs. Regarding subset: CD45RA+ positively selected. CDR3: CASSLDLYQETQYF. CDR3 nucleotide sequence: TGTGCCAGCAGCTTAGATTTGTACCAAGAGACCCAGTACTTC. Based on the CDR3 plus reference TRBV7-8 and TRBJ2-5, the full variable domain is GAGVSQSPRYKVAKRGQDVALRCDPISGHVSLFWYQQALGQGPEFLTYFQNEAQLDKSGLPSDRFFAERPEGSVSTLKIQRTQQEDSAVYLCASSLDLYQETQYFGPGTRLLVL.